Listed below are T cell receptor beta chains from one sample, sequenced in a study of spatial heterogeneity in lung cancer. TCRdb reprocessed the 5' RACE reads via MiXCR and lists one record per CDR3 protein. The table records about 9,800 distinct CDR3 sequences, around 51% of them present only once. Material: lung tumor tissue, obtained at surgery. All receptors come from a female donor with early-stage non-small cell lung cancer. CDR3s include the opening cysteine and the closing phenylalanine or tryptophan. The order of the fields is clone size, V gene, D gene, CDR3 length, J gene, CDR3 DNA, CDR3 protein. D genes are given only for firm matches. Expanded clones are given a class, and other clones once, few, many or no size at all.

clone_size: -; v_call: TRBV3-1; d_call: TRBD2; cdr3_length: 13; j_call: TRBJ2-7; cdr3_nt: TGTGCCAGCAGCCCTAGCGGGACCTACGAGCAGTACTTC; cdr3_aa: CASSPSGTYEQYF
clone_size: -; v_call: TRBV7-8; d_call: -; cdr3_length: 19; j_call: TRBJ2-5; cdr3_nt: TGTGCCAGCAGCTTAGTCCTCCCGCGTGGGACAACCCTACAAGAGACCCAGTACTTC; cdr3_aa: CASSLVLPRGTTLQETQYF
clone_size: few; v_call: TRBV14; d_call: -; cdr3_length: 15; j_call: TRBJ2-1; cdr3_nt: TGTGCCAGCAGCCAGGGGCCAGTTGGGGTCGGTGAGCAGTTCTTC; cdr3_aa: CASSQGPVGVGEQFF
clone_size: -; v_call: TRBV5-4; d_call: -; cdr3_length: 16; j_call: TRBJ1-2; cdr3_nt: TGTGCCAGCAGGGAAGGTCTGCGCGGGGGCAACTATGGCTACACCTTC; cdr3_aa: CASREGLRGGNYGYTF
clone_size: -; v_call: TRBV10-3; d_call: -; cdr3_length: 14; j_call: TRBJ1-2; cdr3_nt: TGTGCCATCGGCGGCTGGGAGTCGAATCGGGGCTACACCTTC; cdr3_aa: CAIGGWESNRGYTF
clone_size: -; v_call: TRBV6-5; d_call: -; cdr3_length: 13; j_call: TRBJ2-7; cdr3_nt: TGTGCCAGCAGTTATAGGCAGTCCTACGAGCAGTACTTC; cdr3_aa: CASSYRQSYEQYF
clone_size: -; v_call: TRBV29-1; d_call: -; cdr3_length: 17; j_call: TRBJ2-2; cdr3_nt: TGCAGCGTTGCCACCGCACGCAGTGGGGCGAACACCGGGGAGCTGTTTTTT; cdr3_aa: CSVATARSGANTGELFF
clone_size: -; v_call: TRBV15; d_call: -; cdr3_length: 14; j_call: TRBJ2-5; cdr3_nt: TGTGCCACCAGCAGAGAAACAAGGAAAGAGACCCAGTACTTC; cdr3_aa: CATSRETRKETQYF
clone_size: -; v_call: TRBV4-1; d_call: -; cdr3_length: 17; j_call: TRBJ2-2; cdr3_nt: TGCGCCAGCAGCCTGGGGTATAGGGCCTTGAACACCGGGGAGCTGTTTTTT; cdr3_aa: CASSLGYRALNTGELFF
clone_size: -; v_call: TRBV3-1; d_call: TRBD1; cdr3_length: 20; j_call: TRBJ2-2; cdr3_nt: TGTGCCAGCAGCCAAGGTCTTTACGGACAGGGAGTATGGAACACCGGGGAGCTGTTTTTT; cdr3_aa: CASSQGLYGQGVWNTGELFF
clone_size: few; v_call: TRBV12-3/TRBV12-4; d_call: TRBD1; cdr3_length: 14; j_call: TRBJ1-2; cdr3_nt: TGTGCCAGCAGCTCAGGACAGGGGGGTTATGGCTACACCTTC; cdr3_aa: CASSSGQGGYGYTF
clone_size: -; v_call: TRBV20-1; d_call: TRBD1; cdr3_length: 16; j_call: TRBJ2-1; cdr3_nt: TGCAGTGCTAGACTGGGACAGGGGGTAGTATACAATGAGCAGTTCTTC; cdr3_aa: CSARLGQGVVYNEQFF
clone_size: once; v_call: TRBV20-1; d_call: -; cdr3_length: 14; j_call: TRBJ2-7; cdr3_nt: TGCAGTGCTAGAACTCACGCCCGGTTCGACGAGCAGTACTTC; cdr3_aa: CSARTHARFDEQYF
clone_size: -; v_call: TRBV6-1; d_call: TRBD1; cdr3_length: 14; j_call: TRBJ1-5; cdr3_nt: TGTGCCAGCAGGATAGGACAGGGGGGCCAGCCCCAGCATTTT; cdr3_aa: CASRIGQGGQPQHF
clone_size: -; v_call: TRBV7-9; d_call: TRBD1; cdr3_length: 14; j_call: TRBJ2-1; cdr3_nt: TGTGCCAGCAGATTGGGACAGGAGGGCAATGAGCGGTTCTTC; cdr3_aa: CASRLGQEGNERFF
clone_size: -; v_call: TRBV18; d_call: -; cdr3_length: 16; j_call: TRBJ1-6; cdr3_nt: TGTGCCAGCTCACCGATACAGAGGTCCTATAATTCACCCCTCCACTTT; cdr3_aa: CASSPIQRSYNSPLHF
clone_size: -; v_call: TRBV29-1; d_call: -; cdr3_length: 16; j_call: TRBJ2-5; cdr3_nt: TGCAGCGTTGAAGGGCGAGGGAGTGAACCCCAAGAGACCCAGTACTTC; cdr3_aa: CSVEGRGSEPQETQYF
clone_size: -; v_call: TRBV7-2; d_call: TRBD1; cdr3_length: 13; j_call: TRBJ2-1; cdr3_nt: TGTGCCAGCAGCGTGGACAGGGCCAATGAGCAGTTCTTC; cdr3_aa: CASSVDRANEQFF
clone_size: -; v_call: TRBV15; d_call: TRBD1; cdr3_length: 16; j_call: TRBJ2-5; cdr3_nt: TGTGCCACCAGCAGAGGTGCGGGACAGGGTAAAGAGACCCAGTACTTC; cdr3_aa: CATSRGAGQGKETQYF
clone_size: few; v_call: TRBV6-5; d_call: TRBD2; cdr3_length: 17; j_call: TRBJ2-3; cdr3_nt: TGTGCCAGCAGCCGTAGACTAGCGGGGGGCTACACAGATACGCAGTATTTT; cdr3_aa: CASSRRLAGGYTDTQYF
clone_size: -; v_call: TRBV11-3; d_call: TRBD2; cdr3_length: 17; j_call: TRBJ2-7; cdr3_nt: TGTGCCAGCAGCTTAGGGACTAGCGGGGGGGCCATCAACGAGCAGTACTTC; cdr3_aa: CASSLGTSGGAINEQYF
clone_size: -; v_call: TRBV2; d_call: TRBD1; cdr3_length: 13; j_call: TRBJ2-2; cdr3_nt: TGTGCCAGCCGGGACAGCTGGACCGGGGAGCTGTTTTTT; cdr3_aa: CASRDSWTGELFF
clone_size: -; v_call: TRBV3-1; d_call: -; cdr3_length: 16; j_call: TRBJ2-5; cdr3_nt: TGTGCCAGCAGCCAAGAGGGGCCTCAGCCCCGGGAGACCCAGTACTTC; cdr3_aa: CASSQEGPQPRETQYF
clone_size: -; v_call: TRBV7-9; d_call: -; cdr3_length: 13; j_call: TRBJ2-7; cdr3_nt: TGTGCCAGCGGTACTTTTGGTGCCTACGAGCAGTACTTC; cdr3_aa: CASGTFGAYEQYF
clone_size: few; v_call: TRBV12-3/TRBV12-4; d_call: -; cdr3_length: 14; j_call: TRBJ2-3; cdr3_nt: TGTGCCAGCAGGAGCGGCATACACACAGATACGCAGTATTTT; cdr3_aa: CASRSGIHTDTQYF
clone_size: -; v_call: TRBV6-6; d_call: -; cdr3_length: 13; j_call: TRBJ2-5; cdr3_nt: TGTGCCAGCAGCCCTACTGTGGAAGAGACCCAGTACTTC; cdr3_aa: CASSPTVEETQYF
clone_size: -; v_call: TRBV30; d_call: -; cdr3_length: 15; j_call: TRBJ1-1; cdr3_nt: TGTGCCTGGAGTCGCTCTCGGGCCATGAACACTGAAGCTTTCTTT; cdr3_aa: CAWSRSRAMNTEAFF
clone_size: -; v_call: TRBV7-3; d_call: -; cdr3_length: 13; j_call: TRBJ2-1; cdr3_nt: TGTGCCAGCGGCTTAAGTCGGGGTGATGAGCAGTTCTTC; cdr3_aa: CASGLSRGDEQFF
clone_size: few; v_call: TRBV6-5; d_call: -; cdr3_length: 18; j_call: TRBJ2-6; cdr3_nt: TGTGCCAGCACCACCCGGTCCTACTCTGGGTCTGGGGCCAACGTCCTGACTTTC; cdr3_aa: CASTTRSYSGSGANVLTF
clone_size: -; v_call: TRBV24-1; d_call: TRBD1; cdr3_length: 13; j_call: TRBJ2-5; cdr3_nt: TGTGCCACCGGGACAGACCACCAAGAGACCCAGTACTTC; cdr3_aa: CATGTDHQETQYF
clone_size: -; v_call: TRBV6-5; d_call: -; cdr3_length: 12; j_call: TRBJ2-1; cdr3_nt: TGTGCCAGCATCAGCTCCTACAATGAGCAGTTCTTC; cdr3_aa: CASISSYNEQFF
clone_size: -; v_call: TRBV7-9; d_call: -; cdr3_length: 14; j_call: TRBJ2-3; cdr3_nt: TGTGCCAGCAGCTTCGACAGGCTGGCAGATACGCAGTATTTT; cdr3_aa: CASSFDRLADTQYF
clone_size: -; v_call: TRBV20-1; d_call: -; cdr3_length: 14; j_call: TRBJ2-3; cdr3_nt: TGCAGTGCTCCCTCGGGACCACGCACAGATACGCAGTATTTT; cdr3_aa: CSAPSGPRTDTQYF
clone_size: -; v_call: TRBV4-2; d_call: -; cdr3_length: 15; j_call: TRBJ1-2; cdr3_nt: TGTGCCAGCAGCCAAGATGGGGGACGGAGCTATGGCTACACCTTC; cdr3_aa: CASSQDGGRSYGYTF
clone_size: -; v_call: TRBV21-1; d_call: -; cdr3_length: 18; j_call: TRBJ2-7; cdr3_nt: -; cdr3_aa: CASSEKWGQGISSYEQYF
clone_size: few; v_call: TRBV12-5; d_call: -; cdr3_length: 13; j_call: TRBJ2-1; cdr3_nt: TGTGCTAGTGAAAGAAGGGAAGGGAATGAGCAGTTCTTC; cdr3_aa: CASERREGNEQFF
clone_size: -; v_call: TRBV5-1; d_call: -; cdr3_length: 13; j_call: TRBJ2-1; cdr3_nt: TGCGCCAGCAGCTTGGTGTACCTTAGCGAGCAGTTCTTC; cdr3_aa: CASSLVYLSEQFF
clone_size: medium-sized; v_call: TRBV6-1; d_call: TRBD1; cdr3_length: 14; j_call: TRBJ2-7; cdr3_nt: TGTGCCAGCAGGCCCCGGGACAGGGTCTACGAGCAGTACTTC; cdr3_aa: CASRPRDRVYEQYF
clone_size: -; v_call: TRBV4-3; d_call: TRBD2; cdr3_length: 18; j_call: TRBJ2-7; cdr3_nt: TGCGCCAGCAGCCAAGAGAGGAGCTTAGCGGGCTTCTCCTACGAGCAGTACTTC; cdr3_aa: CASSQERSLAGFSYEQYF
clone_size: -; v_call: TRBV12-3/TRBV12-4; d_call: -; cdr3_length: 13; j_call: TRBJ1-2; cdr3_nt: TGTGCCAGCCGGGCTTGGGGTAGCTATGGCTACACCTTC; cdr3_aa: CASRAWGSYGYTF
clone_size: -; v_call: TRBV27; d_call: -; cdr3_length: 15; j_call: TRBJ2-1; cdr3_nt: TGTGCCAGCAGTTTTGTGGGCAGCTCCTACAATGAGCAGTTCTTC; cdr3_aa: CASSFVGSSYNEQFF
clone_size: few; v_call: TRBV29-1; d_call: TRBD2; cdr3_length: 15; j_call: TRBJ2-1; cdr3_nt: TGCAGCGTTGAAATGCGGGGGGCACGAGACAATGAGCAGTTCTTC; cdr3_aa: CSVEMRGARDNEQFF
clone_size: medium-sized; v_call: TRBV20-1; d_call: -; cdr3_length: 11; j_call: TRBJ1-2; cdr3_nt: TGCAGTGCTAGAGATTTCGATGGCTACACCTTC; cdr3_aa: CSARDFDGYTF